This T cell receptor (beta chain) came from a study of T and B cells in COVID-19 patients. The overall study: COVID-19 patients gave peripheral blood either during active infection or after recovery. Study-wide results and caveats: Sorted SARS-CoV-2-responsive or tetramer+ T cells and CD4+, regulatory and CD8+ subsets were not yet sequenced. In COVID-19 patients, T cell receptor beta variable and joining gene use was reportedly strongly skewed.

Per the germline V gene, CDR1 is MNHEY and CDR2 is SMNVEV (reference sequence). The CDR3 sequence is 15 residues long. Trimming took 3 bases from V and 1 from J, leaving 9 bases between them. Each TRB amplification used roughly 250-550 ng of genomic DNA from blood. On this clonotype: Its antigen is as yet unknown.

BIOMED2 TRB-A/B primer pools were used in multiplex TRB PCR. TCRdb ran MiXCR on the multiplex PCR reads and lists one entry per CDR3 protein. The sample consists of about 8,700 distinct CDR3 sequences, approximately 33% of them appearing once. The chain links TRBV27 to TRBJ2-2; TRBD1 might be the D (6 bases). This clonotype originated in a human donor who had recovered from COVID-19. The sample was blood. Here the CDR3 reads CASSFSRGNTGELFF. In nucleotides, the CDR3 is TGTGCCAGCAGTTTCAGCAGGGGGAACACCGGGGAGCTGTTTTTT.